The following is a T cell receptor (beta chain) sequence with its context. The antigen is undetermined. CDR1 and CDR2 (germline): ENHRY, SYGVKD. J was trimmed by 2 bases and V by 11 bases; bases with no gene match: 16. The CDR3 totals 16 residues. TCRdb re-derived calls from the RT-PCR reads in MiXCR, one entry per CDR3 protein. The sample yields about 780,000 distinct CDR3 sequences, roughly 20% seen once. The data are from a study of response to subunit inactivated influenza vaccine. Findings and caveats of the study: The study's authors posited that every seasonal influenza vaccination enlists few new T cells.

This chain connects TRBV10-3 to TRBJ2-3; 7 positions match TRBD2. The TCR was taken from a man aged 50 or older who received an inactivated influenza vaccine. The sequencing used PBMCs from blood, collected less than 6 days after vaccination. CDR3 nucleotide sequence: TGTGCCTCGTCGGGTCCGGGGGGTGAAGTCACAGATACGCAGTATTTT. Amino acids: CASSGPGGEVTDTQYF.